This T cell receptor beta chain was found in a study of shared clonotypes between healthy human individuals. General study points: Generation probability values for non-shared clonotypes were lower than those for clonotypes shared by all four donors.

Each donor was a Caucasian adult residing in Nashville, Tennessee. Trimming pared 6 bases from V and 2 bases from J, leaving 14 bases between. From germline, CDR1 is PRHDT and CDR2 FYEKMQ (reference sequence). The CDR3 totals 15 residues. A roughly 220 ng quantity of DNA, 32,000 or so T cell genomes, went into the sorted-subset replicate PCRs. Libraries were prepared by immunoSEQ multiplex PCR; TCRdb keeps only in-frame clonotypes and omits some of them. This table has around 2.5 million clones, more than 85% appearing once. A word on this clone: Its cognate antigen is unknown.

The sequenced material came from naive CD4+ T cells from PBMCs. Subset described: CD45RA+ positively selected. The chain uses TRBV13 and TRBJ2-4; TRBD1 might be the D (6 bases). The sequence was obtained from a man aged 18 to 29 in good health. Some clones in this sample may be carry-over from other donors' samples. CDR3 DNA sequence: TGTGCCAGCAGGTCCTCAGGGGAAACCAAAAACATTCAGTACTTC. It codes for CASRSSGETKNIQYF.